One T cell receptor beta chain is described in this entry. This sample was taken from a study of blood T cell repertoires in COVID-19. As for the study in general: Researchers got acute and convalescent COVID-19 samples from the United States, Italy and Spain. The analysed material was cDNA or gDNA that came from T cells, B-cell-depleted T cells, or PBMCs.

Method: immunoSEQ multiplex PCR; TCRdb's copy keeps in-frame clones and lacks some. This table has about 74,000 clones, roughly 79% appearing once. The clonotype originates from an older man with acute or convalescent COVID-19. The sequenced material came from peripheral blood.

The CDR3 region has the DNA TGTGCCAGCGCGCAGGGGGCTAGGGAGGGCTACACCTTC. Its protein is CASAQGAREGYTF. This chain joins TRBV6-5 and TRBJ1-2, with 8 bases fitting TRBD1. The germline V gene encodes CDR1 MNHEY and CDR2 SVGAGI. The CDR3 has 13 residues. V lost 8 bases, J lost 8 bases, and 10 bases stayed unmatched.